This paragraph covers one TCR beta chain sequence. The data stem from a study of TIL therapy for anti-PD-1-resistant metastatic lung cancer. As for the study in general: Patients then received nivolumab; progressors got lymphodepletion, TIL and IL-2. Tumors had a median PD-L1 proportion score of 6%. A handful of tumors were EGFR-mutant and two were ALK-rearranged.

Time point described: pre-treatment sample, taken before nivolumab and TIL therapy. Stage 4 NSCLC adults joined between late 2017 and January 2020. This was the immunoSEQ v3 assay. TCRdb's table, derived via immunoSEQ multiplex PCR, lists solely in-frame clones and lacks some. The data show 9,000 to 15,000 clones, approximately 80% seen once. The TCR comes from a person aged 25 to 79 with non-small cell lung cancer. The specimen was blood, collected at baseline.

CDR3: CASSPTLFLRGNTIYF. The CDR3 DNA reads TGTGCCAGCAGCCCGACCCTCTTCCTGAGGGGAAACACCATATATTTT. V and J are TRBV7-9 and TRBJ1-3; D is unclear. V was shortened by 5 bases and J by 4 bases, with 18 bases between the two germline ends. The CDR3 is made up of 16 amino acids. The V gene's germline CDR1 is SEHNR and CDR2 FQNEAQ (reference sequence).